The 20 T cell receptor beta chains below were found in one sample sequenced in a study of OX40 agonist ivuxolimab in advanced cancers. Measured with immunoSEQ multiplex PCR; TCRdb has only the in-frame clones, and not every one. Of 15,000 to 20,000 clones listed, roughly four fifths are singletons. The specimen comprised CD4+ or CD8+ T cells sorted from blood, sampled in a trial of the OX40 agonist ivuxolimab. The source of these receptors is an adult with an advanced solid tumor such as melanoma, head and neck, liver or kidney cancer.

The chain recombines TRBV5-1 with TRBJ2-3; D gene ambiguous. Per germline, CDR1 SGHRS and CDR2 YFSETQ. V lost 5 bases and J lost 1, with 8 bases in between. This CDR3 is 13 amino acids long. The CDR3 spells CASRTSGTDTQYF. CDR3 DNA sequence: TGCGCCAGCAGGACAAGCGGCACAGATACGCAGTATTTT.

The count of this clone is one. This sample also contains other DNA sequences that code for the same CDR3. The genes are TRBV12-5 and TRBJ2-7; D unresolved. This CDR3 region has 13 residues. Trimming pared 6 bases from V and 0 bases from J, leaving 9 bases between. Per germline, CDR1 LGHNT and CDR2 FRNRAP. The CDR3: CASGLTPSYEQYF. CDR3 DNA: TGTGCTAGTGGCCTGACCCCCTCCTACGAGCAGTACTTC.

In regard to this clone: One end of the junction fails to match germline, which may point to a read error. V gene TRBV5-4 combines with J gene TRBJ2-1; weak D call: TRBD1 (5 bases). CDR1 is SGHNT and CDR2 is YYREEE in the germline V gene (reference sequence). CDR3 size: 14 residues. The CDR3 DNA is TGTGCCGGCAGCTTCGTAACAGGATACAATGAGCAGTTCTTC. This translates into CAGSFVTGYNEQFF.

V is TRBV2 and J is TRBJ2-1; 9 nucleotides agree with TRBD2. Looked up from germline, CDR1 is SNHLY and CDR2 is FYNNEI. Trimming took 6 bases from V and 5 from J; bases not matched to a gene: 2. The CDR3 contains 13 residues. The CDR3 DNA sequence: TGTGCCAGCAGGCTAGCGGGGAACAATGAGCAGTTCTTC. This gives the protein CASRLAGNNEQFF. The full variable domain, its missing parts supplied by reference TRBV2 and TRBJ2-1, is EPEVTQTPSHQVTQMGQEVILRCVPISNHLYFYWYRQILGQKVEFLVSFYNNEISEKSEIFDDQFSVERPDGSNFTLKIRSTKLEDSAMYFCASRLAGNNEQFFGPGTRLTVL.

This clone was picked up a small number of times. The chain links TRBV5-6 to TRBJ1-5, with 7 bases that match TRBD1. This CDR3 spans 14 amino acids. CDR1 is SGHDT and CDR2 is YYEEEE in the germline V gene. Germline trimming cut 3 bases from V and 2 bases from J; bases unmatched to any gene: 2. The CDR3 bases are TGTGCCAGCAGCTACAGGGGCGGCAATCAGCCCCAGCATTTT. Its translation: CASSYRGGNQPQHF.

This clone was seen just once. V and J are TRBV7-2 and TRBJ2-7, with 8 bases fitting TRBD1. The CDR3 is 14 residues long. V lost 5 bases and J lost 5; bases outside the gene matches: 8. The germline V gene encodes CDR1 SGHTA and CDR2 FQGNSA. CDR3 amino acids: CASSARQGLNEQYF. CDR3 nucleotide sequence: TGTGCCAGCAGCGCCCGACAGGGGTTGAACGAGCAGTACTTC.

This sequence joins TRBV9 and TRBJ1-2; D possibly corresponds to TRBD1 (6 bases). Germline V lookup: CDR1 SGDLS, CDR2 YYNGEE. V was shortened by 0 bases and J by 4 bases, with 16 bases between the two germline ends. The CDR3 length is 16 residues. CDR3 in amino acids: CASSVAGAASFYGYTF. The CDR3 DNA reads TGTGCCAGCAGCGTAGCAGGGGCCGCCTCTTTCTATGGCTACACCTTC.

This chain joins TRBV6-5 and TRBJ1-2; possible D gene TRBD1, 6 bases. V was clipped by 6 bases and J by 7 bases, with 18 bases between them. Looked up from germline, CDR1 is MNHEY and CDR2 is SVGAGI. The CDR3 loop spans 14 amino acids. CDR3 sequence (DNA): TGTGCCAGCAGGCTACTGGGGGGCGAGGGTGGCTACACCTTC. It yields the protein CASRLLGGEGGYTF.

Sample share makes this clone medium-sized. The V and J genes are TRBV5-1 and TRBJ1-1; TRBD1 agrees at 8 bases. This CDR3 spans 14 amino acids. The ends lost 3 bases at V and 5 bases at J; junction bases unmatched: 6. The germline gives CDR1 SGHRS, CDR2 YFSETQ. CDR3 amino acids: CASSSDRGVTEAFF. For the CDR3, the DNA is TGCGCCAGCAGCTCCGACAGGGGAGTAACTGAAGCTTTCTTT.

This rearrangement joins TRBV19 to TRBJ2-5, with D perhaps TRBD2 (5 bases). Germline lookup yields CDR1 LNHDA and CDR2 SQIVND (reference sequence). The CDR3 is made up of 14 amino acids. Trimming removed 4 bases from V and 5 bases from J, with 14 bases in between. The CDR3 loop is CASSTRTGWETQYF. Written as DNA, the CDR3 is TGTGCCAGTAGTACTAGAACGGGGTGGGAGACCCAGTACTTC.

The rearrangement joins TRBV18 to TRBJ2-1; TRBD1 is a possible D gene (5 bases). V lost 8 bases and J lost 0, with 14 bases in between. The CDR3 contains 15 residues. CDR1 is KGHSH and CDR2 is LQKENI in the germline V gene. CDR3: CASRGTLSSYNEQFF. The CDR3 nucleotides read TGTGCCAGCAGGGGTACCTTGAGCTCCTACAATGAGCAGTTCTTC.

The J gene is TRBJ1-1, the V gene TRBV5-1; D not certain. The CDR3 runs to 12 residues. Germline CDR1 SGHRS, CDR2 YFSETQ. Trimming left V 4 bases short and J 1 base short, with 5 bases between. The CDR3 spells CASSEPNTEAFF. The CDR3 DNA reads TGCGCCAGCAGCGAGCCGAACACTGAAGCTTTCTTT.

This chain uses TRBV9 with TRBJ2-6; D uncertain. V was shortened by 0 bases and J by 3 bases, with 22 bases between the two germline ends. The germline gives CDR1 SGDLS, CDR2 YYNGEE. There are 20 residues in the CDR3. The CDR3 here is CASSVARLLAVAYGANVLTF. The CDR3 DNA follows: TGTGCCAGCAGCGTAGCTCGATTGTTGGCGGTGGCGTATGGGGCCAACGTCCTGACTTTC.

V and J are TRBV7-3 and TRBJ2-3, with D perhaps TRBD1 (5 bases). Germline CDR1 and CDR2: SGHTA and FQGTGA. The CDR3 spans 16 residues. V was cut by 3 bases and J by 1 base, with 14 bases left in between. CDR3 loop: CASSLRRGGGTDTQYF. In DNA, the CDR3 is TGTGCCAGCAGCTTGCGTAGGGGTGGTGGCACAGATACGCAGTATTTT.

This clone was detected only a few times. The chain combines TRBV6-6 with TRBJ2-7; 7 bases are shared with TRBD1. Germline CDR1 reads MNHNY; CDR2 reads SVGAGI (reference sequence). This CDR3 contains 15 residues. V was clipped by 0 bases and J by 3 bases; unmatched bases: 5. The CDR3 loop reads CASSYSGPGGYEQYF. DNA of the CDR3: TGTGCCAGCAGTTACTCGGGGCCAGGGGGCTACGAGCAGTACTTC.

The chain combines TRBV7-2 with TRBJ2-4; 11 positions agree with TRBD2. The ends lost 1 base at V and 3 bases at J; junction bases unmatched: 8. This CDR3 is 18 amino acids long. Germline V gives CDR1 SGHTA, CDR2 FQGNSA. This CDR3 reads CASSLGAGTSGRKNIQYF. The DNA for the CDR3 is TGTGCCAGCAGCTTAGGAGCCGGGACTAGCGGTCGCAAAAACATTCAGTACTTC.

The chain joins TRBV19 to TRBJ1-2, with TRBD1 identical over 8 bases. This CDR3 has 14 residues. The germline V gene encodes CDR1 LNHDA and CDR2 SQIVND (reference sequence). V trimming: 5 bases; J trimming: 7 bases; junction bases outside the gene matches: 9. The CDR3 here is CASSVRDRLRGYTF. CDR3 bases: TGTGCCAGTAGTGTCCGGGACAGGCTACGTGGCTACACCTTC.

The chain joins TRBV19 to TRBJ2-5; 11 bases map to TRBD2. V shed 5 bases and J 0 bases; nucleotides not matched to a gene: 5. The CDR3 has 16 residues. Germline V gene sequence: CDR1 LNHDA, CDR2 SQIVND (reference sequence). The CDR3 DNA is TGTGCCAGTAGTCACAGACTAGCGGGGAACCAAGAGACCCAGTACTTC. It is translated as CASSHRLAGNQETQYF.

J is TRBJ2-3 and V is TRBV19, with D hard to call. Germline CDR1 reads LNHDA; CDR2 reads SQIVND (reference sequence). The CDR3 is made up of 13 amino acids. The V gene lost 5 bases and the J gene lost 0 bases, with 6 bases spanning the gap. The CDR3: CASSWASTDTQYF. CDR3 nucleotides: TGTGCCAGTAGTTGGGCTAGCACAGATACGCAGTATTTT.

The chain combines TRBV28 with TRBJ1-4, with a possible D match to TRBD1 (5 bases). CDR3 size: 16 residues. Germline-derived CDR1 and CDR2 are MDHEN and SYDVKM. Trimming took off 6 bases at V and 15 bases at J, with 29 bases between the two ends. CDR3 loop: CASSPTRQTRVGTLFF. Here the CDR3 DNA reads TGTGCCAGCAGCCCCACCCGACAGACTCGCGTTGGGACGTTGTTTTTT.